These T cell receptor beta chains were read from a single sample in a study of cytomegalovirus exposure and HLA in healthy donors. The protocol was immunoSEQ multiplex PCR, while the TCRdb copy is restricted to in-frame clones and leaves out a portion. The table lists about 53,000 clones, around 94% of them singletons, with more than 1.4% in the top ten. Sequencing was done on a sample of PBMCs. All receptors come from a man in his late teens or twenties in good health and CMV-seronegative. CDR3s include the opening cysteine and the closing phenylalanine or tryptophan. The D gene is left open where the match is weak. Clone size appears in some rows only: once, few, many, or a class for an expanded clone.

d_call j_call v_call clone_size cdr3_nt cdr3_aa
. TRBJ2-7 TRBV2 once TGTGCCAGCAGTGAGGCAGGGTTGGACTACGAGCAGTACTTC CASSEAGLDYEQYF
TRBD2 TRBJ2-3 TRBV10-3 . TGTGCCATCAGTGAGTCGGGACTAGCGGGAGATACGCAGTATTTT CAISESGLAGDTQYF
TRBD2 TRBJ2-1 TRBV19 once TGTGCCAGTAGCGAAGGACCACTAGCGGGAGTGGTGGATGAGCAGTTCTTC CASSEGPLAGVVDEQFF
TRBD2 TRBJ2-3 TRBV7-2 . TGTGCCAGCAGCTGGACTAGGAGCACAGATACGCAGTATTTT CASSWTRSTDTQYF
. TRBJ2-3 TRBV28 . TGTGCCAGCAGTTTACATAGCATCCCAGATACGCAGTATTTT CASSLHSIPDTQYF
TRBD1 TRBJ2-1 TRBV11-1 . TGTGCCAGCAGCCTCCAGACAGGGGGTTCCTACAATGAGCAGTTCTTC CASSLQTGGSYNEQFF
. TRBJ1-1 TRBV4-3 . TGCGCCAGCAGCCGGGGGGGGGACACTGAAGCTTTCTTT CASSRGGDTEAFF
TRBD2 TRBJ2-1 TRBV4-3 few TGCGCCAGCAGCCTGACTAGCGGGAGGGGTGAGCAGTTCTTC CASSLTSGRGEQFF
. TRBJ2-1 TRBV4-3 once TGCGCCAGCAGCCAAGTCGGAGCCTTCAATGAGCAGTTCTTC CASSQVGAFNEQFF
TRBD2 TRBJ2-3 TRBV19 . TGTGCCAGTAATGCCCTAGCGGGAGGGGCAGATACGCAGTATTTT CASNALAGGADTQYF
. TRBJ2-7 TRBV6-4 . TGTGCCAGCAGTGACTCGTACCAGGGGGACTTTTACGAGCAGTACTTC CASSDSYQGDFYEQYF
TRBD1 TRBJ2-5 TRBV19 . TGTGCCAGTAGTTCCGACAGGGGGCTAGAGACCCAGTACTTC CASSSDRGLETQYF
. TRBJ2-1 TRBV5-4 once TGTGCCAGCAGCCCCCAGCGGGTCTCCTACAATGAGCAGTTCTTC CASSPQRVSYNEQFF
TRBD2 TRBJ2-3 TRBV5-5 . TGTGCCAGCAGCACAGGACTAGGCGGGAGGGCGGATACGCAGTATTTT CASSTGLGGRADTQYF
TRBD2 TRBJ2-5 TRBV5-1 . TGCGCCAGCAGCCTAACAACTAGCGGGAGGACAGAGACCCAGTACTTC CASSLTTSGRTETQYF
. TRBJ1-2 TRBV10-2 . TGCGCCAGCAGTGAGGCCAGAAACTATGGCTACACCTTC CASSEARNYGYTF
TRBD2 TRBJ2-7 TRBV2 . TGTGCCAGCCATAGCGGGAGGGTCTACGAGCAGTACTTC CASHSGRVYEQYF
TRBD2 TRBJ2-7 TRBV5-4 . TGTGCCAGCAGCTTGGAAGGGCTAGCGGGAGGGCACGAGCAGTACTTC CASSLEGLAGGHEQYF
. TRBJ2-1 TRBV28 . TGTGCCAGCAGTCCCGCCTTCGGCGGGAAAGACAATGAGCAGTTCTTC CASSPAFGGKDNEQFF
TRBD2 TRBJ2-2 TRBV6-5 . TGTGCCAGCAGTCTAGTGAGCGGGAATGCCGGGGAGCTGTTTTTT CASSLVSGNAGELFF
TRBD1 TRBJ1-1 TRBV28 once TGTGCCAGCAGTTTTGACAGGGAGCTTACTGAAGCTTTCTTT CASSFDRELTEAFF
TRBD2 TRBJ2-2 TRBV7-2 . TGTGCCAGCAGCTTAGCTGCTAGCGGGAGTCACCCCGGGGAGCTGTTTTTT CASSLAASGSHPGELFF
TRBD2 TRBJ2-3 TRBV19 . TGTGCCAGTACCCAGCGGGAGACGACAGATACGCAGTATTTT CASTQRETTDTQYF
. TRBJ1-2 TRBV29-1 . TGCAGCGTTGATTTCGGGACAAGATATGGCTACACCTTC CSVDFGTRYGYTF
TRBD1 TRBJ2-6 TRBV5-4 . TGTGCCAGCAGCCGAAGGGGGCCTGGGGCCAACGTCCTGACTTTC CASSRRGPGANVLTF
TRBD2 TRBJ2-5 TRBV9 . TGTGCCAGCAGCGTAGCTAGCGGGGGGGGAGGGACCCAGTACTTC CASSVASGGGGTQYF
. TRBJ1-3 TRBV28 . TGTGCCAGCAGACTTGCGGCTGGAAACACCATATATTTT CASRLAAGNTIYF
. TRBJ2-1 TRBV6-5 . TGTGCCAGCTCCTCGAGGGCGGGTGAGCAGTTCTTC CASSSRAGEQFF
. TRBJ1-2 TRBV12-5 . TGTGCTAGTGGCCGACGGCCAGACTACTATGGCTACACCTTC CASGRRPDYYGYTF
. TRBJ1-1 TRBV6-4 . TGTGCCGAGAGAGGGCAGTCCGAAGCTTTCTTT CAERGQSEAFF
TRBD2 TRBJ2-3 TRBV4-1 . TGCGCCAGCAGCCAAGAAGGCCCTAGCGGGAGGACAGATACGCAGTATTTT CASSQEGPSGRTDTQYF